These 13 T cell receptor beta chains originate from one sample sequenced in a study of cytomegalovirus exposure and HLA in healthy donors. The PCR made use of 60 Vbeta and 13 Jbeta primers. The assay was immunoSEQ multiplex PCR, and TCRdb's table has in-frame clones only and misses some. The sample holds 90,000 to 150,000 clones, 70% to 75% seen once. What was sequenced was PBMCs. The origin of the receptors is a middle-aged woman in good health and CMV-seronegative.

The DNA of the CDR3 is TGTGCCAGCAGCCGAGGACTAGCGGAGGGTTCCTACAATGAGCAGTTCTTC. Translated, it gives CASSRGLAEGSYNEQFF. This chain uses TRBV5-8 with TRBJ2-1; TRBD2 matches at 10 bases. Germline V gives CDR1 SGHTS, CDR2 YDEGEE. V trimming: 4 bases; J trimming: 1 base; junction bases outside the gene matches: 8. The CDR3 contains 17 residues.

The chain joins TRBV6-5 to TRBJ1-2, with D unclear. Trimming took off 0 bases at V and 3 bases at J, with 11 bases between the two ends. CDR1 is MNHEY and CDR2 is SVGAGI in the germline V gene. The length of the CDR3 is 15 residues. The CDR3 DNA is TGTGCCAGCAGTTACTCTCCTACCCCCTACTATGGCTACACCTTC. It is translated as CASSYSPTPYYGYTF.

This clone was seen more than once but under ten times. The rearrangement links TRBV5-1 to TRBJ2-7; D might be TRBD2 (5 bases). The CDR3 covers 17 residues. The germline V gene has CDR1 SGHRS and CDR2 YFSETQ. The V gene lost 1 base and the J gene lost 0 bases, with 17 bases spanning the gap. The CDR3 protein is CASSLIPPAESSYEQYF. Here the CDR3 DNA reads TGCGCCAGCAGCTTGATCCCCCCAGCGGAGAGCTCCTACGAGCAGTACTTC.

The chain uses TRBV5-1 and TRBJ2-7; 9 bases are a match to TRBD2. Trimming took 5 bases from V and 1 from J; bases not matched to a gene: 4. CDR1 and CDR2 from the germline V gene are SGHRS and YFSETQ. CDR3 length: 14 residues. CDR3 residues: CASRTTSGSYEQYF. The CDR3 DNA reads as TGCGCCAGCAGAACTACTAGCGGGTCCTACGAGCAGTACTTC.

This clone was seen just once. The V call is TRBV5-4, the J call TRBJ2-5; D perhaps matches TRBD2 (6 bases). The assigned J gene may be wrong: the sequence end matches TRBJ2-7 better. The CDR3 has 15 residues. Germline V gene data show CDR1 as SGHNT and CDR2 as YYREEE (reference sequence). This CDR3 is CASSFGGSSSYEQYF. In DNA, the CDR3 is TGTGCCAGCAGCTTTGGGGGGTCGAGCTCCTACGAGCAGTACTTC.

This clone has just a few counts. The rearrangement uses TRBV11-3 and TRBJ2-2; weak D call: TRBD2 (7 bases). The CDR3 sequence is 17 residues long. Germline assignment: CDR1 SGHNT and CDR2 YENEEA. The V and J ends lost 4 bases and 2 bases respectively, with 17 bases between them. CDR3 bases: TGTGCCAGCAGCTCGTACAAGGGGGGGCTTAACACCGGGGAGCTGTTTTTT. Amino acids: CASSSYKGGLNTGELFF.

V gene TRBV2 combines with J gene TRBJ2-1, with unresolved D. With 1 base removed from V and 10 bases from J, the gap between germline ends came to 8 bases. Per the germline V gene, CDR1 is SNHLY and CDR2 is FYNNEI. The CDR3 has 12 amino acids. CDR3: CASSEGSREQFF. The CDR3 DNA is TGTGCCAGCAGTGAAGGCTCCAGGGAGCAGTTCTTC.

The J gene is TRBJ2-7, the V gene TRBV29-1, with D perhaps matching TRBD1 (6 bases). V was shortened by 1 base and J by 3 bases, with 16 bases between the two germline ends. This CDR3 has 15 amino acids. Germline V gene lookup returns CDR1 SQVTM and CDR2 ANQGSEA. The CDR3 region is CSVEGGQGKGYEQYF. CDR3 nucleotides: TGCAGCGTTGAAGGGGGGCAGGGTAAAGGCTACGAGCAGTACTTC.

This clone was seen a handful of times. This chain uses TRBV4-1 with TRBJ2-2; 9 nucleotides align to TRBD2. CDR1 MGHRA and CDR2 YSYEKL come from the germline V gene. V dropped 8 bases and J dropped 7; count of bases not matched to a gene: 5. The CDR3 extends over 13 amino acids. This chain's CDR3 is CASYSGRGGELFF. The CDR3 region has the DNA TGCGCCAGCTATAGCGGGAGAGGCGGGGAGCTGTTTTTT.

The chain has TRBV7-9 and TRBJ1-3, with TRBD1 matching 9 bases. Germline values: CDR1 SEHNR, CDR2 FQNEAQ (reference sequence). The CDR3 is made up of 19 amino acids. J gave up 4 bases and V 5 bases, and 18 bases lay outside the gene matches. The CDR3, as DNA: TGTGCCAGCAGCGCATCCGGGACAGGGATGGAGAGTAAAGGAAACACCATATATTTT. It translates to CASSASGTGMESKGNTIYF.

The J gene is TRBJ2-5, the V gene TRBV6-5; no clear D gene. This CDR3 has 14 residues. V lost 6 bases and J 8 bases, leaving 19 bases between the germline ends. CDR1 and CDR2 from the germline V gene are MNHEY and SVGAGI. In nucleotides, the CDR3 is TGTGCCAGCAGCCCCGAAGTAGAATTGTTAACCCAGTACTTC. Protein product: CASSPEVELLTQYF.

The chain employs TRBV2 and TRBJ2-7; 8 bases map to TRBD1. The CDR3 spans 15 residues. The germline CDR1 and CDR2 sequences are SNHLY and FYNNEI. V gave up 1 base and J gave up 4 bases; unmatched junction bases: 6. CDR3: CASSEGGQVGYEQYF. CDR3 DNA: TGTGCCAGCAGTGAAGGGGGACAGGTTGGGTACGAGCAGTACTTC.

This chain's CDR3 is CASSEGTGGIPYEQYF. Here the CDR3 DNA reads TGTGCCAGCAGTGAAGGGACAGGGGGCATCCCCTACGAGCAGTACTTC. The chain joins TRBV6-1 to TRBJ2-5; TRBD1 matches 11 bases. The last part of the DNA fits TRBJ2-7 better; the J call may be wrong. There are 16 residues in the CDR3. Per germline, CDR1 MNHNS and CDR2 SASEGT.